Below, 15 T cell receptor beta chains from the same sample are listed, as sequenced in a study of T cell responses to AZD1222 COVID-19 vaccine. The data were produced by immunoSEQ multiplex PCR, yet TCRdb's version contains in-frame clones alone and is incomplete. In the table there are some 130,000 clones, around 87% of which are singletons. Source: peripheral blood, taken on day 0 of AZD1222 vaccination. These receptors all stem from an adult in good health.

This rearrangement joins TRBV18 to TRBJ2-2; 7 bases are a match to TRBD1. The germline V gene has CDR1 KGHSH and CDR2 LQKENI. The CDR3 has 16 amino acids. The ends lost 5 bases at V and 3 bases at J; junction bases unmatched: 9. The CDR3 here is CASSDDRASYTGELFF. CDR3 DNA sequence: TGTGCCAGCTCAGACGACAGGGCCTCTTACACCGGGGAGCTGTTTTTT.

V usage is TRBV9 and J usage is TRBJ1-1; TRBD1 might be the D (5 bases). The CDR3 extends over 13 amino acids. Germline-derived CDR1 and CDR2 are SGDLS and YYNGEE. Between the trimmed V and J ends, which lost 4 bases and 1 base, there was a span of 8 bases. Here the CDR3 reads CASSPGGNTEAFF. CDR3 sequence (DNA): TGTGCCAGCAGCCCCGGGGGGAACACTGAAGCTTTCTTT.

The V call is TRBV4-2, the J call TRBJ1-6, with 8 bases matching TRBD1. Germline CDR1 LGHNA, CDR2 YNFKEQ. The CDR3 is 16 amino acids. V was pared by 0 bases and J by 5 bases, with 3 bases of the junction left unmatched. The CDR3 DNA reads as TGTGCCAGCAGCCAAGATGGGACAGGAGATAATTCACCCCTCCACTTT. As protein: CASSQDGTGDNSPLHF.

The V gene is TRBV6-5, the J gene TRBJ1-1; the D gene is possibly TRBD1 (5 bases). The CDR3 loop spans 13 amino acids. V lost 2 bases, J lost 11 bases, and 15 bases lay in between. Per the germline V gene, CDR1 is MNHEY and CDR2 is SVGAGI. Here the CDR3 reads CASSYGAGTVAFF. The CDR3 coding sequence is TGTGCCAGCAGTTACGGGGCAGGGACCGTGGCTTTCTTT.

The chain links TRBV11-2 to TRBJ1-2; D might be TRBD1 (6 bases). The CDR3 is made up of 16 amino acids. V was trimmed by 2 bases and J by 7 bases, leaving 20 bases between them. CDR1 SGHAT and CDR2 FQNNGV come from the germline V gene. In DNA form, the CDR3 reads TGTGCCAGCAGCTTAATCGGCACTCCAGGGGTGATTGGCTACACCTTC. Protein: CASSLIGTPGVIGYTF.

V gene TRBV18 combines with J gene TRBJ1-5; TRBD1 matches 8 bases. Germline CDR1 KGHSH, CDR2 LQKENI. Trimming cost V 6 bases and J 4 bases; bases outside gene matches: 5. The CDR3 is made up of 14 amino acids. The CDR3 protein is CASSLTGGNQPQHF. In DNA form, the CDR3 reads TGTGCCAGCTCCCTCACAGGGGGTAATCAGCCCCAGCATTTT.

The rearrangement uses TRBV2 and TRBJ2-7, with 8 positions matching TRBD1. Germline trimming cut 6 bases from V and 2 bases from J; bases unmatched to any gene: 9. Germline CDR1 and CDR2: SNHLY and FYNNEI. The CDR3 length is 15 residues. CDR3 bases: TGTGCCAGCAGGATCGAAAGGGGACAGGCCTACGAGCAGTACTTC. Translation: CASRIERGQAYEQYF.

V is TRBV7-3 and J is TRBJ2-2; perhaps TRBD1 as D (6 bases). Trimming cost V 5 bases and J 0 bases, with 10 bases left between them. CDR1 is SGHTA and CDR2 is FQGTGA in the germline V gene. This CDR3 spans 15 amino acids. For the CDR3, the DNA is TGTGCCAGCAGCCCACAGGGAGCGAACACCGGGGAGCTGTTTTTT. Encoded protein: CASSPQGANTGELFF.

The chain links TRBV5-6 to TRBJ1-2; D not certain. CDR1 and CDR2 (germline): SGHDT, YYEEEE. The V end was cut by 2 bases, the J end by 7 bases, with 6 bases between. The CDR3 totals 11 residues. The CDR3 here is CASSLLGGYTF. In DNA, the CDR3 is TGTGCCAGCAGCTTATTAGGTGGCTACACCTTC. Full variable domain (rest looked up from reference TRBV5-6 and TRBJ1-2): DAGVTQSPTHLIKTRGQQVTLRCSPKSGHDTVSWYQQALGQGPQFIFQYYEEEERQRGNFPDRFSGHQFPNYSSELNVNALLLGDSALYLCASSLLGGYTFGSGTRLTVV.

The chain combines TRBV18 with TRBJ1-1, with 9 bases fitting TRBD1. Unmatched junction bases numbered 2, after V lost 3 bases and J lost 0 bases. Germline V lookup: CDR1 KGHSH, CDR2 LQKENI. This CDR3 comprises 15 residues. The CDR3 sequence: CASSPRQGVNTEAFF. CDR3 nucleotides: TGTGCCAGCTCACCTAGACAGGGGGTGAACACTGAAGCTTTCTTT.

A single count supports this clone. The CDR3 DNA is TGTGCCAGTAGTATAAGTAAAGGCTACACCGGGGAGCTGTTTTTT. Its translation: CASSISKGYTGELFF. The genes are TRBV19 and TRBJ2-2, with unresolved D. The V and J ends lost 2 bases and 3 bases respectively, with 10 bases between them. This CDR3 region has 15 residues. CDR1 and CDR2 from the germline V gene are LNHDA and SQIVND (reference sequence). The whole variable domain, filled in from reference TRBV19 and TRBJ2-2, reads DGGITQSPKYLFRKEGQNVTLSCEQNLNHDAMYWYRQDPGQGLRLIYYSQIVNDFQKGDIAEGYSVSREKKESFPLTVTSAQKNPTAFYLCASSISKGYTGELFFGEGSRLTVL.

This chain uses TRBV9 with TRBJ1-1, with D perhaps TRBD1 (6 bases). CDR3 length equals 14 residues. Looked up from germline, CDR1 is SGDLS and CDR2 is YYNGEE. V was pared by 4 bases and J by 3 bases, with 13 bases between. The CDR3 region has the DNA TGTGCCAGCAGCACCCACCCAGGGGACACTGAAGCTTTCTTT. Amino acids: CASSTHPGDTEAFF.

The chain uses TRBV19 and TRBJ2-2; D possibly corresponds to TRBD2 (5 bases). The CDR3 is 13 amino acids. Germline CDR1 reads LNHDA; CDR2 reads SQIVND (reference sequence). V dropped 7 bases and J dropped 6 bases, with 12 bases sitting between them. The CDR3 spells CASMRGFAGELFF. DNA for the CDR3: TGTGCCAGTATGCGAGGGTTCGCCGGGGAGCTGTTTTTT.

V and J are TRBV27 and TRBJ1-5, with TRBD1 matching 10 bases. CDR3 size: 18 residues. Looked up from germline, CDR1 is MNHEY and CDR2 is SMNVEV (reference sequence). The V segment lost 6 bases and the J segment 0 bases; nucleotides outside the gene matches: 11. The CDR3, as DNA: TGTGCCAGCAGACCCCGGGGGACAGGGGCAAATAGCAATCAGCCCCAGCATTTT. Its protein is CASRPRGTGANSNQPQHF.

This clone was detected only once. J is TRBJ2-3 and V is TRBV5-3; D possibly corresponds to TRBD1 (6 bases). TRBV5-3 is labeled an ORF, and its function is uncertain. The ends were cut back, 1 base at V and 3 bases at J, with 9 bases in the middle. The length of the CDR3 is 14 residues. This chain's CDR3 is CARSLRGQTDTQYF. The CDR3 DNA sequence: TGTGCCAGAAGCTTGCGCGGACAGACAGATACGCAGTATTTT.